One sample yielded the 21 T cell receptor beta chains listed below, sequenced in a study of monozygotic twins with cystic fibrosis. TCRdb's copy holds only in-frame clones and misses some; the assay was immunoSEQ multiplex PCR. The data show roughly 25,000 clones, approximately 90% seen once. Sequencing used blood. These receptors all come from a girl aged 2 to 9 with cystic fibrosis.

The chain has TRBV11-2 and TRBJ1-2; no definite D call. Germline-derived CDR1 and CDR2 are SGHAT and FQNNGV. The CDR3 loop spans 15 amino acids. Trimming cost V 3 bases and J 4 bases, with 15 bases left between them. This chain's CDR3 is CASSFSVYSLYGYTF. CDR3 nucleotide sequence: TGTGCCAGCAGCTTTTCTGTTTACAGCCTCTATGGCTACACCTTC.

This clone was recorded only once. The chain couples TRBV7-2 to TRBJ2-7; TRBD2 matches at 8 bases. Per germline, CDR1 SGHTA and CDR2 FQGNSA. This CDR3 comprises 15 residues. V lost 1 base, J lost 3 bases, and 5 bases stayed unmatched. Here the CDR3 DNA reads TGTGCCAGCAGCTTAGGGTATAGCGGGAACTACGAGCAGTACTTC. This encodes CASSLGYSGNYEQYF.

This chain connects TRBV6-5 to TRBJ2-7, with 8 bases identical to TRBD1. The germline V gene encodes CDR1 MNHEY and CDR2 SVGAGI. J gave up 2 bases and V 6 bases, and 9 bases lay outside the gene matches. CDR3 size: 15 residues. CDR3 nucleotide sequence: TGTGCCAGCAGGTCGACAGGGGACGCTACCTACGAGCAGTACTTC. Amino acid sequence: CASRSTGDATYEQYF.

The gene calls are TRBV11-3 and TRBJ2-7; possible D gene TRBD2, 5 bases. This CDR3 is built from 15 residues. Germline V gives CDR1 SGHNT, CDR2 YENEEA. Between the trimmed V and J ends, which lost 4 bases and 3 bases, there was a span of 16 bases. The CDR3 nucleotides read TGTGCCAGCAGCTACGCCGGAGGCCCAAACTACGAGCAGTACTTC. This translates into CASSYAGGPNYEQYF.

This chain joins TRBV5-4 and TRBJ2-2; the D is unclear. The CDR3 contains 12 residues. V was trimmed by 3 bases and J by 4 bases, leaving 4 bases between them. CDR1 and CDR2 from the germline V gene are SGHNT and YYREEE (reference sequence). The CDR3 is CASSSSTGELFF. CDR3 nucleotides: TGTGCCAGCAGCTCGAGCACCGGGGAGCTGTTTTTT.

V and J are TRBV5-4 and TRBJ2-2; 12 bases map to TRBD2. This CDR3 has 17 residues. With 6 bases clipped from V and 6 bases from J, the junction kept 12 bases outside the gene matches. CDR1 is SGHNT and CDR2 is YYREEE in the germline V gene (reference sequence). The CDR3 DNA follows: TGTGCCAGCAACAACCGAGCGGCTAGCGGGGGGGCCGGGGAGCTGTTTTTT. This encodes CASNNRAASGGAGELFF.

This clone has just one count. The genes are TRBV9 and TRBJ1-3; the match to TRBD1 covers 8 bases. The J segment lost 0 bases and the V segment lost 3 bases, leaving 5 bases of the junction unmatched. The CDR3 has 16 amino acids. Germline CDR1 SGDLS, CDR2 YYNGEE. The CDR3 here is CASSAGQAISGNTIYF. The CDR3 DNA is TGTGCCAGCAGCGCGGGACAGGCCATCTCTGGAAACACCATATATTTT.

The chain links TRBV6-5 to TRBJ1-2, with 7 bases identical to TRBD1. The CDR3 sequence is 14 residues long. V was clipped by 6 bases and J by 2 bases; unmatched bases: 6. Germline V gene sequence: CDR1 MNHEY, CDR2 SVGAGI. The CDR3, as DNA: TGTGCCAGCAGGGACGGACAGGCAAACTATGGCTACACCTTC. Encoded protein: CASRDGQANYGYTF.

The chain is built from TRBV9 and TRBJ1-3; D is undetermined. Germline V gene data show CDR1 as SGDLS and CDR2 as YYNGEE. V dropped 0 bases and J dropped 2 bases, with 15 bases sitting between them. The CDR3 covers 17 residues. CDR3 in DNA: TGTGCCAGCAGCGTAGAATCGGAGCGGGATCCTGGAAACACCATATATTTT. Amino acids: CASSVESERDPGNTIYF. The entire variable domain, with the rest obtained from reference TRBV9 and TRBJ1-3, is as follows: DSGVTQTPKHLITATGQRVTLRCSPRSGDLSVYWYQQSLDQGLQFLIQYYNGEERAKGNILERFSAQQFPDLHSELNLSSLELGDSALYFCASSVESERDPGNTIYFGEGSWLTVV.

V and J are TRBV7-2 and TRBJ2-7; 9 positions match TRBD1. CDR1 is SGHTA and CDR2 is FQGNSA in the germline V gene. CDR3 size: 15 residues. V lost 5 bases and J lost 0; bases outside the gene matches: 5. The CDR3 DNA is TGTGCCAGCAGCCGACAACAGGGGGCCTCCTACGAGCAGTACTTC. Residues: CASSRQQGASYEQYF.

This chain uses TRBV14 with TRBJ2-7, with 7 bases aligning to TRBD1. CDR1 and CDR2 from the germline V gene are SGHDN and FVKESK. The CDR3 length is 15 residues. Trimming at V came to 4 bases and at J to 5 bases, leaving 11 bases not matched to a gene. CDR3 sequence: CASSLWGQKKDEQYF. The CDR3 DNA reads as TGTGCCAGCAGCCTCTGGGGACAGAAAAAAGACGAGCAGTACTTC. The full variable domain, rest sourced from reference TRBV14 and TRBJ2-7, is EAGVTQFPSHSVIEKGQTVTLRCDPISGHDNLYWYRRVMGKEIKFLLHFVKESKQDESGMPNNRFLAERTGGTYSTLKVQPAELEDSGVYFCASSLWGQKKDEQYFGPGTRLTVT.

This rearrangement joins TRBV7-2 to TRBJ1-2; D not certain. The CDR3 runs to 15 residues. Germline V gene sequence: CDR1 SGHTA, CDR2 FQGNSA. V lost 2 bases, J lost 12 bases, and 22 bases lay in between. The CDR3 sequence is CASSLISGSSRRHTF. The CDR3 DNA is TGTGCCAGCAGCTTAATATCCGGGTCCTCCCGGCGACACACCTTC.

V usage is TRBV10-3 and J usage is TRBJ2-3; TRBD2 agrees at 10 bases. Trimming cost V 5 bases and J 2 bases; bases outside gene matches: 4. Germline V lookup: CDR1 ENHRY, CDR2 SYGVKD. The CDR3 has 15 amino acids. The DNA of the CDR3 is TGTGCCATCAGTAAGACTAGCGGGCACACAGATACGCAGTATTTT. The encoded protein is CAISKTSGHTDTQYF.

The J gene is TRBJ2-7, the V gene TRBV7-6; 7 nucleotides match TRBD2. Trimming at V came to 3 bases and at J to 0 bases, leaving 11 bases not matched to a gene. This CDR3 region has 17 residues. Germline CDR1 and CDR2: SGHVS and FNYEAQ. CDR3 sequence reads: CASSFGEGRGNSYEQYF. CDR3 bases: TGTGCCAGCAGCTTCGGTGAGGGGCGGGGGAACTCCTACGAGCAGTACTTC.

This chain's CDR3 is CASSGSGAWVSTEAFF. CDR3 coding DNA: TGTGCCAGTAGTGGTTCCGGGGCGTGGGTTTCCACTGAAGCTTTCTTT. The V and J genes are TRBV19 and TRBJ1-1; a possible D gene is TRBD1 (5 bases). Germline V lookup: CDR1 LNHDA, CDR2 SQIVND (reference sequence). Trimming left V 5 bases short and J 4 bases short, with 20 bases between. The CDR3 has 16 residues.

This chain uses TRBV4-3 with TRBJ1-2; unclear D gene. The germline V gene has CDR1 LGHNA and CDR2 YSLEER. The CDR3 has 17 residues. The germline V and J ends were trimmed by 0 bases and 0 bases, with 14 bases remaining between them. The CDR3 coding sequence is TGCGCCAGCAGCCAAGAATTAAGGAGAACCTCTAACTATGGCTACACCTTC. Translation gives CASSQELRRTSNYGYTF.

The V and J genes are TRBV9 and TRBJ2-7, with TRBD1 matching over 9 bases. Germline V CDR1 and CDR2: SGDLS, YYNGEE. J gave up 5 bases and V 0 bases, and 6 bases lay outside the gene matches. The CDR3 contains 15 residues. CDR3 nucleotides: TGTGCCAGCAGCGTAGAGGGACAGGGTTTCCACGAGCAGTACTTC. Its protein product is CASSVEGQGFHEQYF.

The DNA for the CDR3 is TGTGCCAGCAGCCCCCAAGGGAACACTGAAGCTTTCTTT. The encoded protein is CASSPQGNTEAFF. The chain uses TRBV7-8 and TRBJ1-1; D remains ambiguous. The CDR3 has 13 residues. Germline CDR1 reads SGHVS; CDR2 reads FQNEAQ. V lost 5 bases to trimming and J lost 1 base, with 8 bases between them.

J is TRBJ2-1 and V is TRBV9; 10 bases fit TRBD2. The germline V gene encodes CDR1 SGDLS and CDR2 YYNGEE. The length of the CDR3 is 16 residues. With V trimmed by 4 bases and J by 2 bases, 6 bases remained unmatched. The chain's CDR3 is CASSTLAGEPYNEQFF. CDR3 in DNA: TGTGCCAGCAGCACCCTAGCGGGGGAGCCCTACAATGAGCAGTTCTTC.

This sequence joins TRBV11-3 and TRBJ1-1, with a tentative D call TRBD1 (5 bases). Trimming stripped 5 bases from V and 0 bases from J, with 7 bases between. The CDR3 extends over 13 amino acids. The germline V gene has CDR1 SGHNT and CDR2 YENEEA. This CDR3 reads CASSKGVNTEAFF. CDR3 sequence (DNA): TGTGCCAGCAGCAAAGGGGTGAACACTGAAGCTTTCTTT.

A single count supports this clone. The chain couples TRBV5-4 to TRBJ2-7, with D perhaps matching TRBD2 (6 bases). V was pared by 5 bases and J by 2 bases, with 14 bases between. Germline-derived CDR1 and CDR2 are SGHNT and YYREEE (reference sequence). The CDR3 is made up of 14 amino acids. The CDR3 nucleotides are TGTGCCAGCAGATCCGGGACTCACCCCTACGAGCAGTACTTC. This codes for CASRSGTHPYEQYF.